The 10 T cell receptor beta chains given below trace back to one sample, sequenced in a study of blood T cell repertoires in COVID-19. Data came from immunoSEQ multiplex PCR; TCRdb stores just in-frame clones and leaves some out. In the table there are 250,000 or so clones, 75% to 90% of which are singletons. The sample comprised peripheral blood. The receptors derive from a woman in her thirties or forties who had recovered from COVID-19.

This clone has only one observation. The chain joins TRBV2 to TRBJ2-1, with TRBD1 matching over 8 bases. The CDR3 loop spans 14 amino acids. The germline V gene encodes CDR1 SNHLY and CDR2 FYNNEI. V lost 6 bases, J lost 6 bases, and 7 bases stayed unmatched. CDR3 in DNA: TGTGCCAGCAGCAACGACAGGGGAGTCAATGAGCAGTTCTTC. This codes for CASSNDRGVNEQFF.

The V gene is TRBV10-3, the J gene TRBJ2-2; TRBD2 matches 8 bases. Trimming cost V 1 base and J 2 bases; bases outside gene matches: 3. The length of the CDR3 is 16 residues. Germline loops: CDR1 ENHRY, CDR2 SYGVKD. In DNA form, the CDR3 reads TGTGCCATCAGTGAGTTTCTAGCGGGTAACACCGGGGAGCTGTTTTTT. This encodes CAISEFLAGNTGELFF.

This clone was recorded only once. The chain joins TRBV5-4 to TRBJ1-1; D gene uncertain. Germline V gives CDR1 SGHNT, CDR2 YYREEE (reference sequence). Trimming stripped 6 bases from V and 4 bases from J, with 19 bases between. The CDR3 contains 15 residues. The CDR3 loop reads CASNSLGPGGTEAFF. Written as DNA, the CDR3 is TGTGCCAGCAACAGTCTCGGACCGGGAGGCACTGAAGCTTTCTTT.

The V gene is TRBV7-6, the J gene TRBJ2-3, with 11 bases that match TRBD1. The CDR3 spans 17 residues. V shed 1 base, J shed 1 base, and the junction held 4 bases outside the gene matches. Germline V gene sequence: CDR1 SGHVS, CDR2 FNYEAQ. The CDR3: CASSLGTGGHGTDTQYF. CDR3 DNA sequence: TGTGCCAGCAGCTTAGGGACAGGGGGCCATGGCACAGATACGCAGTATTTT.

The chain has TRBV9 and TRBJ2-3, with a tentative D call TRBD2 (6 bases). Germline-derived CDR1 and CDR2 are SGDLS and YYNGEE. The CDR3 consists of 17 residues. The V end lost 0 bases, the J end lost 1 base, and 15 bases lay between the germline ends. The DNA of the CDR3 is TGTGCCAGCAGCGTAGCCAGGAGGGGAGACGGCACAGATACGCAGTATTTT. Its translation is CASSVARRGDGTDTQYF.

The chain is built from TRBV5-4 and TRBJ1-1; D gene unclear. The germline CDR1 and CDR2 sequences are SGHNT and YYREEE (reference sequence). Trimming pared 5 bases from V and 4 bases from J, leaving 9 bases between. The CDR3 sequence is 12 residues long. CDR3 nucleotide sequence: TGTGCCAGCAGGGCAGGATCCACTGAAGCTTTCTTT. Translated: CASRAGSTEAFF.

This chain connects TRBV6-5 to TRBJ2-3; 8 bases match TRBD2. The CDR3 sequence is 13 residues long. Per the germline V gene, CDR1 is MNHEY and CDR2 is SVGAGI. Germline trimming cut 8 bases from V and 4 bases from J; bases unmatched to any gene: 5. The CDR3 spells CASASGSSDTQYF. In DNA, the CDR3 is TGTGCCAGCGCGAGCGGGAGCTCAGATACGCAGTATTTT.

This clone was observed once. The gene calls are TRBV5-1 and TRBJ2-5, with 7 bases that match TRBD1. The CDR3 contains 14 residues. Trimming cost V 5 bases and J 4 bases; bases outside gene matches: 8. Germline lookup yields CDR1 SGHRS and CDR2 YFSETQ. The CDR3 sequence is CASRRSGQPETQYF. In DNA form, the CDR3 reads TGCGCCAGCAGACGCTCGGGACAGCCAGAGACCCAGTACTTC.

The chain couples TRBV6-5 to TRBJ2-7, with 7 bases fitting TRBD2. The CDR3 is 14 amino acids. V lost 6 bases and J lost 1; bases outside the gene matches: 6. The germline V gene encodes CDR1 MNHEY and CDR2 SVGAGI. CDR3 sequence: CASRRDYASYEQYV. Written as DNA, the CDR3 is TGTGCCAGCAGACGGGACTATGCGTCCTACGAGCAGTACGTC.

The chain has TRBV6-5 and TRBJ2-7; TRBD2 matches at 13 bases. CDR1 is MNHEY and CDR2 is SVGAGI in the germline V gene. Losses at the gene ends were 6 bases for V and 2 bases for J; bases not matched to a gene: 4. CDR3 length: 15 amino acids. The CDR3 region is CASSPGTSGTYEQYV. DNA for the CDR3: TGTGCCAGCAGCCCCGGGACTAGCGGGACCTACGAGCAGTACGTC.